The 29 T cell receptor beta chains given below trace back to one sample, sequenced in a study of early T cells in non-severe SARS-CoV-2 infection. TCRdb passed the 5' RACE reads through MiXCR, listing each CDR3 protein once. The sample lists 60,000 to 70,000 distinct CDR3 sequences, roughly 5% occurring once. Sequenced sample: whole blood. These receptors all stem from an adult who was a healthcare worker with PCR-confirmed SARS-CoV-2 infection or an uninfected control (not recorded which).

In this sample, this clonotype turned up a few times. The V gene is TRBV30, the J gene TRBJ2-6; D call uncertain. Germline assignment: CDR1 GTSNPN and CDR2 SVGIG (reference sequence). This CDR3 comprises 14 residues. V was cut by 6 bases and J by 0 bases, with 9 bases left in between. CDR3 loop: CACATSSGANVLTF. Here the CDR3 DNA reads TGTGCCTGCGCGACAAGCTCTGGGGCCAACGTCCTGACTTTC.

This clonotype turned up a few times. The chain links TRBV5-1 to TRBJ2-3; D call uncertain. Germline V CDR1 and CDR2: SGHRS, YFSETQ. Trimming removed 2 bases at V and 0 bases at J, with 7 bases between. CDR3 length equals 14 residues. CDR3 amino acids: CASSLGLSTDTQYF. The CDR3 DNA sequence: TGCGCCAGCAGCTTAGGCCTAAGCACAGATACGCAGTATTTT.

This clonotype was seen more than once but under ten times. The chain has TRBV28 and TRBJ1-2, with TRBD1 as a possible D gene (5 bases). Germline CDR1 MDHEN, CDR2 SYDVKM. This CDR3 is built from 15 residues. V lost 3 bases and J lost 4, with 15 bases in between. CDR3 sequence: CASSLGAGGTYGYTF. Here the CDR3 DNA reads TGTGCCAGCAGTTTGGGCGCGGGGGGAACCTATGGCTACACCTTC.

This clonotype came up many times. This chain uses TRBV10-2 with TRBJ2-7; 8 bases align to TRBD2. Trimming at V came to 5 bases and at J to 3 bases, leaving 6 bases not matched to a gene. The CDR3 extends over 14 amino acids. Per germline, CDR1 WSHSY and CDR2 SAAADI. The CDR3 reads CASSSGRDDYEQYF. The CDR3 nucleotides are TGCGCCAGCAGTAGCGGGAGAGATGACTACGAGCAGTACTTC.

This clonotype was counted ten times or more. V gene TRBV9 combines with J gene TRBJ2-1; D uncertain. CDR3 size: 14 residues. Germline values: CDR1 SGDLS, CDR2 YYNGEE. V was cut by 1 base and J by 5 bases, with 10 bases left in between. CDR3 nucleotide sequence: TGTGCCAGCAGCGTATCCTCCCTCGACAATGAGCAGTTCTTC. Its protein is CASSVSSLDNEQFF. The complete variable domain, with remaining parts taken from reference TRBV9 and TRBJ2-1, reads DSGVTQTPKHLITATGQRVTLRCSPRSGDLSVYWYQQSLDQGLQFLIQYYNGEERAKGNILERFSAQQFPDLHSELNLSSLELGDSALYFCASSVSSLDNEQFFGPGTRLTVL.

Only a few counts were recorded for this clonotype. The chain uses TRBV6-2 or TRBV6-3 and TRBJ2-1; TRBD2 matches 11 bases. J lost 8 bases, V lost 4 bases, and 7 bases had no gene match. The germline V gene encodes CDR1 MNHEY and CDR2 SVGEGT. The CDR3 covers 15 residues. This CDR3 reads CASSLAGGPFDEQFF. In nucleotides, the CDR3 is TGTGCCAGCAGTTTAGCGGGAGGGCCCTTCGATGAGCAGTTCTTC.

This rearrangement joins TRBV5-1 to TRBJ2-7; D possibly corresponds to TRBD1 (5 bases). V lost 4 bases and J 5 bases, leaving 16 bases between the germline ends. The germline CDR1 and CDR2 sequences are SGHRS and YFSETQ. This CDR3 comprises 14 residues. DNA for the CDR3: TGCGCCAGCAGCCCCACTGCAGGGTTGGACGAGCAGTACTTC. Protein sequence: CASSPTAGLDEQYF. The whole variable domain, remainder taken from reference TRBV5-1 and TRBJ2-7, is KAGVTQTPRYLIKTRGQQVTLSCSPISGHRSVSWYQQTPGQGLQFLFEYFSETQRNKGNFPGRFSGRQFSNSRSEMNVSTLELGDSALYLCASSPTAGLDEQYFGPGTRLTVT.

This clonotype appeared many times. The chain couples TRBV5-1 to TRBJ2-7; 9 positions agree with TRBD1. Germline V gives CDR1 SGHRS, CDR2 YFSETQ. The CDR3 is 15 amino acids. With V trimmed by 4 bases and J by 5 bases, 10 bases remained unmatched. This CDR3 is CASSLPGDRAHEQYF. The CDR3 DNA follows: TGCGCCAGCAGCCTCCCAGGGGACAGGGCCCACGAGCAGTACTTC.

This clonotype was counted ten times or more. The CDR3 protein is CASSPRDRSYEQYF. CDR3 in DNA: TGTGCCAGCAGCCCACGGGACAGGTCCTACGAGCAGTACTTC. The rearrangement uses TRBV7-9 and TRBJ2-7, with 8 bases lining up with TRBD1. The CDR3 consists of 14 residues. With 5 bases clipped from V and 1 base from J, the junction kept 4 bases outside the gene matches. The germline V gene has CDR1 SEHNR and CDR2 FQNEAQ (reference sequence).

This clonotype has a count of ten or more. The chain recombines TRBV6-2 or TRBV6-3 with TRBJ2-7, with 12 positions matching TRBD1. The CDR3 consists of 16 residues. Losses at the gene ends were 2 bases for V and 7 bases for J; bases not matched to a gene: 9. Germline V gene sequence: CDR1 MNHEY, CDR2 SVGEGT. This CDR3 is CASSYPPGQGAYEQYF. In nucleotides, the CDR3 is TGTGCCAGCAGTTACCCGCCGGGACAGGGGGCTTATGAGCAGTACTTC.

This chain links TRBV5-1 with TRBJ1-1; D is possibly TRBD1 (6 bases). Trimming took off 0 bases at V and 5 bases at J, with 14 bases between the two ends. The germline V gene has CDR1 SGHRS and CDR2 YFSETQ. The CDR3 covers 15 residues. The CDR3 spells CASSLATGSLTEAFF. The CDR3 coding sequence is TGCGCCAGCAGCTTGGCCACAGGGTCTTTAACTGAAGCTTTCTTT.

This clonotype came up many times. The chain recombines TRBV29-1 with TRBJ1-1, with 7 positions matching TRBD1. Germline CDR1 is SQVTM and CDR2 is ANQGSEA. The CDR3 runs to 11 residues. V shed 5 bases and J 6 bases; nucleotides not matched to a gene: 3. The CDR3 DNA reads TGCAGCGTTAACAGGGGCCCTGAAGCTTTCTTT. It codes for CSVNRGPEAFF.

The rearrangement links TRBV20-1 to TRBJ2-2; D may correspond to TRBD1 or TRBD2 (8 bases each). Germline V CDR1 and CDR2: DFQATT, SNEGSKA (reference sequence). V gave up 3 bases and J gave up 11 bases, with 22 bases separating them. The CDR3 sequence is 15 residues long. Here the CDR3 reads CSASRGGQAESELFF. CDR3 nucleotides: TGCAGTGCTAGTCGGGGGGGACAGGCGGAATCCGAGCTGTTTTTT.

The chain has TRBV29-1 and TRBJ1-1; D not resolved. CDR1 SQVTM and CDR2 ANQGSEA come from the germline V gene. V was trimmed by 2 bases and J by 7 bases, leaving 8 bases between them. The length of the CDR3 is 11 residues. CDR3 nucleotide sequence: TGCAGCGTTGAAAGTGTCAATGAAGCTTTCTTT. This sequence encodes CSVESVNEAFF.

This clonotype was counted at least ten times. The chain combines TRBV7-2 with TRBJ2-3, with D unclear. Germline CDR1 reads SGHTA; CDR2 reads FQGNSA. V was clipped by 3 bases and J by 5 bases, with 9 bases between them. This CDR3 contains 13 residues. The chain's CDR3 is CASSFADGDTQYF. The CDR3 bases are TGTGCCAGCAGCTTTGCCGACGGAGATACGCAGTATTTT.

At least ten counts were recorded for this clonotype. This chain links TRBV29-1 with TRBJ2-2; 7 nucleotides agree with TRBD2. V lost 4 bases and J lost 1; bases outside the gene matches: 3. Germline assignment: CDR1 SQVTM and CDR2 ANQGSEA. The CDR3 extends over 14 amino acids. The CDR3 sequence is CSVVVAGNTGELFF. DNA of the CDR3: TGCAGCGTTGTCGTAGCGGGGAACACCGGGGAGCTGTTTTTT.

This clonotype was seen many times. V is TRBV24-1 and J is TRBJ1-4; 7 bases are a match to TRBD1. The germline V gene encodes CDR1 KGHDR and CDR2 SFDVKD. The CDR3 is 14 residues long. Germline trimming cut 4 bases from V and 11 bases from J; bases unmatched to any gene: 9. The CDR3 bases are TGTGCCACCAGTGACCGGACAGGAGTCGGGAAACTGTTTTTT. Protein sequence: CATSDRTGVGKLFF.

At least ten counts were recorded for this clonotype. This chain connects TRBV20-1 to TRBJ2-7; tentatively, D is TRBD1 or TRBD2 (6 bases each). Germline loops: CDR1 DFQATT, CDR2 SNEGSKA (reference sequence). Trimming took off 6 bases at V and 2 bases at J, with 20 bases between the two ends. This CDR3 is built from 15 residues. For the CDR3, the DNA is TGCAGTGCCCCTTCGTCGAGGGGGGCCGCCTACGAGCAGTACTTC. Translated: CSAPSSRGAAYEQYF.

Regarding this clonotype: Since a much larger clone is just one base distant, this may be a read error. CDR3 sequence: CASRIGTGGSSLHF. In DNA form, the CDR3 reads TGTGCCAGCAGAATCGGGACAGGGGGTTCATCCCTCCACTTT. The chain links TRBV12-3 or TRBV12-4 to TRBJ1-6; 11 positions match TRBD1. The CDR3 is 14 residues long.

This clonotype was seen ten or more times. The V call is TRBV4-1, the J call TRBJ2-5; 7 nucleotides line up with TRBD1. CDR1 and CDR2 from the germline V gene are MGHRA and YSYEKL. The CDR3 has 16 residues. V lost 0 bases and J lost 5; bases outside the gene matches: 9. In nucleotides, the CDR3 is TGCGCCAGCAGCCAAGAGTCAGGGGGAGTTGCGGAGACCCAGTACTTC. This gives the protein CASSQESGGVAETQYF.

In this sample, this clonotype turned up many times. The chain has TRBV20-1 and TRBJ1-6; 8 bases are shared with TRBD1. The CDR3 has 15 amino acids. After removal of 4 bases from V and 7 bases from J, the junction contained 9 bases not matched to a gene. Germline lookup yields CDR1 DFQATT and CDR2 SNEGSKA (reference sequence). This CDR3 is CSATQWGQENSPLHF. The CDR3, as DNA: TGCAGTGCTACCCAATGGGGACAGGAAAATTCACCCCTCCACTTT.

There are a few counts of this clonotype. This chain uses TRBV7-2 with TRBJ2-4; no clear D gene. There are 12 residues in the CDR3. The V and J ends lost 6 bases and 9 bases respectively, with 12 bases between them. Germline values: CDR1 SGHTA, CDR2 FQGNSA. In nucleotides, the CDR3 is TGTGCCAGCAGTCCCCGTTCCCGCATTCAGTACTTC. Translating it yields CASSPRSRIQYF.

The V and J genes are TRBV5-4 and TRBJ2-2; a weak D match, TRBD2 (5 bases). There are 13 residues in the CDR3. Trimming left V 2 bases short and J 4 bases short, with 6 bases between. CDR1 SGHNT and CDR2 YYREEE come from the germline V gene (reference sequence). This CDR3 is CASSFRGTGELFF. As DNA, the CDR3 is TGTGCCAGCAGCTTCCGGGGCACCGGGGAGCTGTTTTTT.

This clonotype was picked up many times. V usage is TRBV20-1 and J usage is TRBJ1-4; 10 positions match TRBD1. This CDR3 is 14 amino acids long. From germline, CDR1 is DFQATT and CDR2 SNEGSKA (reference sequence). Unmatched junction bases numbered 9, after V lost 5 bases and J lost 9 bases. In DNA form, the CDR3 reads TGCAGTGCTGCCGAGGGACAGGGGAATAAAAAACTGTTTTTT. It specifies CSAAEGQGNKKLFF.

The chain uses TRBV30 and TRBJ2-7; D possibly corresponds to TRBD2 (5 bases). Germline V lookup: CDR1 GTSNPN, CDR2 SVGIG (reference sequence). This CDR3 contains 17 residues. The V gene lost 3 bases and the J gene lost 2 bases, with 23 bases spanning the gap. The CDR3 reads CAWSPGLLDALAYEQYF. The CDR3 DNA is TGTGCCTGGAGCCCAGGACTCCTCGACGCACTGGCCTACGAGCAGTACTTC. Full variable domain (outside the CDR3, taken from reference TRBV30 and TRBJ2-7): SQTIHQWPATLVQPVGSPLSLECTVEGTSNPNLYWYRQAAGRGLQLLFYSVGIGQISSEVPQNLSASRPQDRQFILSSKKLLLSDSGFYLCAWSPGLLDALAYEQYFGPGTRLTVT.

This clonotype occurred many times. The CDR3 DNA reads as TGTGCCAGCAGCCTTTCCCGGGCCGAGCAGTACTTC. It specifies CASSLSRAEQYF. This rearrangement joins TRBV6-6 to TRBJ2-7; D not resolved. V gave up 6 bases and J gave up 6 bases, with 12 bases separating them. Germline CDR1 and CDR2: MNHNY and SVGAGI (reference sequence). The CDR3 extends over 12 amino acids.

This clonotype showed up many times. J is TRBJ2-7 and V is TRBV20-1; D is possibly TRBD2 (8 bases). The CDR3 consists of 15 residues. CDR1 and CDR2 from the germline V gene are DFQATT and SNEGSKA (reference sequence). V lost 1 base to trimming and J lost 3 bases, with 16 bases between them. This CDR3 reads CSARGRGGTVYEQYF. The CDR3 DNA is TGCAGTGCTAGAGGTCGGGGGGGGACAGTCTACGAGCAGTACTTC.

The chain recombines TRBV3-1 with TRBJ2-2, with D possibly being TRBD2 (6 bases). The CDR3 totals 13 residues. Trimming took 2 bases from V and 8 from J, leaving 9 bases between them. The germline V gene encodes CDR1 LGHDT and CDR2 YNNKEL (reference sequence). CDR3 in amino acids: CASSQRDSGELFF. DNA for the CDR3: TGTGCCAGCAGCCAAAGGGACTCTGGGGAGCTGTTTTTT.

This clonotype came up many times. The CDR3 loop is CASSPTGASYEQYF. The CDR3 bases are TGTGCCAGCAGTCCGACAGGGGCCTCCTACGAGCAGTACTTC. This sequence joins TRBV7-9 and TRBJ2-7, with TRBD1 matching 8 bases. The V gene's germline CDR1 is SEHNR and CDR2 FQNEAQ (reference sequence). V lost 6 bases to trimming and J lost 0 bases; unmatched junction nucleotides: 4. This CDR3 has 14 residues.